Listed here are 28 T cell receptor beta chains from one sample, sequenced in a study of cytomegalovirus exposure and HLA in healthy donors (dated by TCRdb to 2017 to 2019). Library generation was performed with the immunoSEQ multiplex PCR assay. A mixture of 60 forward primers for TCR Vbeta segments and 13 reverse primers for TCR Jbeta segments was used in the multiplex PCR. Not all clones reach the TCRdb copy of this immuneACCESS table, which keeps in-frame sequences only. Checked studies attribute under half of the gap to unresolved V genes and leave the rest unexplained. This sample has approximately 120,000 clones in its table, and over 60% of those were observed once. Roughly 11% of the sample belongs to the ten largest clones. Sequencing was performed on PBMCs. All receptors derive from a man aged 35 to 55 in good health and CMV-seropositive.

The table lists this clone with a count of one. V usage is TRBV5-1 and J usage is TRBJ1-2; D remains ambiguous. CDR3 length equals 15 residues. V lost 4 bases and J 1 base, leaving 14 bases between the germline ends. CDR1 is SGHRS, CDR2 YFSETQ, per germline. CDR3: CASSAASIVNYGYTF. The CDR3 DNA reads as TGCGCCAGCAGCGCCGCGTCCATAGTTAACTATGGCTACACCTTC.

This clone came up once. V gene TRBV6-4 combines with J gene TRBJ1-5; D might be TRBD1 (6 bases). The CDR3 has 14 residues. In germline, CDR1 is MRHNA, CDR2 SNTAGT. V was pared by 6 bases and J by 2 bases, with 11 bases between. The CDR3 spells CASSRTEGNQPQHF. The CDR3, as DNA: TGTGCCAGCAGCAGGACAGAGGGCAATCAGCCCCAGCATTTT.

The rearrangement links TRBV11-2 to TRBJ1-4; TRBD1 is a possible D gene (6 bases). This CDR3 is 17 amino acids long. Trimming took 5 bases from V and 2 from J, leaving 18 bases between them. Germline V lookup: CDR1 SGHAT, CDR2 FQNNGV. For the CDR3, the DNA is TGTGCCAGCAGCCCCACTTACAGGGAATCCACTAATGAAAAACTGTTTTTT. It yields the protein CASSPTYRESTNEKLFF.

Points on this clone: This sample also contains other DNA sequences that code for the same CDR3. The chain recombines TRBV9 with TRBJ2-1; D ambiguous. V was pared by 0 bases and J by 0 bases, with 7 bases between. The CDR3 is made up of 15 amino acids. Germline V gene sequence: CDR1 SGDLS, CDR2 YYNGEE. The CDR3 sequence: CASSVGASSYNEQFF. Here the CDR3 DNA reads TGTGCCAGCAGCGTAGGGGCGAGCTCCTACAATGAGCAGTTCTTC.

This chain uses TRBV9 with TRBJ1-1, with D hard to call. Germline-derived CDR1 and CDR2 are SGDLS and YYNGEE. Trimming shortened V by 0 bases and J by 3 bases, and 6 bases separated the two germline ends. The CDR3 sequence is 13 residues long. The CDR3 sequence: CASSVAGYTEAFF. The CDR3 coding sequence is TGTGCCAGCAGCGTAGCAGGATACACTGAAGCTTTCTTT.

This chain uses TRBV28 with TRBJ2-1; D might be TRBD1 (6 bases). Trimming took off 5 bases at V and 9 bases at J, with 23 bases between the two ends. Germline V gene sequence: CDR1 MDHEN, CDR2 SYDVKM. This CDR3 has 16 amino acids. For the CDR3, the DNA is TGTGCCAGCAGTGCGACGACTCACAGGGTTAGCTCTGAGCAGTTCTTC. This translates into CASSATTHRVSSEQFF.

This sequence joins TRBV7-2 and TRBJ2-5, with 10 bases identical to TRBD1. Germline trimming cut 5 bases from V and 4 bases from J; bases unmatched to any gene: 7. The CDR3 is made up of 15 amino acids. The germline V gene has CDR1 SGHTA and CDR2 FQGNSA. CDR3 in DNA: TGTGCCAGCAGCGGAGGACAGGGGGATTCAGAGACCCAGTACTTC. Protein product: CASSGGQGDSETQYF.

The chain links TRBV19 to TRBJ1-6, with 7 bases identical to TRBD1. The germline gives CDR1 LNHDA, CDR2 SQIVND (reference sequence). Losses at the gene ends were 5 bases for V and 10 bases for J; bases not matched to a gene: 8. This CDR3 region has 14 residues. The CDR3 reads CASSPTGKRSPLHF. In nucleotides, the CDR3 is TGTGCCAGTAGTCCGACAGGGAAACGATCACCCCTCCACTTT.

The chain carries TRBV7-2 and TRBJ1-2; possible D gene TRBD1, 6 bases. V lost 6 bases, J lost 7 bases, and 18 bases lay in between. The CDR3 sequence is 14 residues long. Germline loops: CDR1 SGHTA, CDR2 FQGNSA. CDR3 nucleotide sequence: TGTGCCAGCAGGCAAGAAAGGGGGGGTTTTGGCTACACCTTC. It codes for CASRQERGGFGYTF.

The chain joins TRBV7-2 to TRBJ2-5; the match to TRBD1 covers 8 bases. The length of the CDR3 is 14 residues. Germline lookup yields CDR1 SGHTA and CDR2 FQGNSA. The V and J ends lost 4 bases and 3 bases, in that order; junction bases with no gene match: 4. The CDR3 region has the DNA TGTGCCAGCAGCTGGACGACAGGGGAAGAGACCCAGTACTTC. Encoded protein: CASSWTTGEETQYF. The entire variable domain, with the rest obtained from reference TRBV7-2 and TRBJ2-5, is as follows: GAGVSQSPSNKVTEKGKDVELRCDPISGHTALYWYRQSLGQGLEFLIYFQGNSAPDKSGLPSDRFSAERTGGSVSTLTIQRTQQEDSAVYLCASSWTTGEETQYFGPGTRLLVL.

The CDR3 loop reads CASSSRETQYF. CDR3 sequence (DNA): TGTGCCAGCAGCTCCCGGGAGACCCAGTACTTC. The genes are TRBV13 and TRBJ2-5; D call uncertain. Trimming removed 4 bases from V and 5 bases from J, with 5 bases in between. This CDR3 is built from 11 residues. The germline gives CDR1 PRHDT, CDR2 FYEKMQ (reference sequence).

Regarding this clone: The junction and the germline gene differ at one end; a read error may be behind it. The rearrangement uses TRBV6-5 and TRBJ2-1; D is possibly TRBD2 (5 bases). In germline, CDR1 is MNHEY, CDR2 SVGAGI. This CDR3 spans 14 amino acids. The CDR3 protein is CASSRWTDYNEQLF. CDR3 nucleotide sequence: TGTGCCAGCAGTCGGTGGACTGACTACAATGAGCAGCTCTTC.

The chain has TRBV7-9 and TRBJ1-4; D gene unclear. Germline V gene data show CDR1 as SEHNR and CDR2 as FQNEAQ (reference sequence). The V end lost 5 bases, the J end lost 4 bases, and 14 bases lay between the germline ends. This CDR3 spans 15 amino acids. The CDR3 spells CASSPQRELNEKLFF. CDR3 nucleotide sequence: TGTGCCAGCAGCCCCCAGCGAGAACTTAATGAAAAACTGTTTTTT. Drawing the rest from reference TRBV7-9 and TRBJ1-4, the complete variable domain is DTGVSQNPRHKITKRGQNVTFRCDPISEHNRLYWYRQTLGQGPEFLTYFQNEAQLEKSRLLSDRFSAERPKGSFSTLEIQRTEQGDSAMYLCASSPQRELNEKLFFGSGTQLSVL.

The rearrangement links TRBV29-1 to TRBJ2-5, with D maybe TRBD2 (5 bases). The CDR3 length is 13 residues. Germline assignment: CDR1 SQVTM and CDR2 ANQGSEA. Trimming took off 1 base at V and 3 bases at J, with 9 bases between the two ends. The CDR3 is CSVEVLEKETQYF. CDR3 in DNA: TGCAGCGTTGAAGTACTAGAGAAAGAGACCCAGTACTTC.

This clone has a single count. The chain uses TRBV11-1 and TRBJ1-1, with D unresolved. CDR3 length equals 13 residues. Trimming pared 7 bases from V and 6 bases from J, leaving 15 bases between. From germline, CDR1 is SGHAT and CDR2 FQDESV (reference sequence). CDR3 sequence reads: CASTPGINPEAFF. For the CDR3, the DNA is TGTGCCAGCACACCTGGCATTAACCCTGAAGCTTTCTTT.

This clone came up once. This chain uses TRBV19 with TRBJ1-5, with D perhaps matching TRBD1 (6 bases). Germline V lookup: CDR1 LNHDA, CDR2 SQIVND (reference sequence). This CDR3 has 16 amino acids. V was pared by 6 bases and J by 7 bases, with 22 bases between. CDR3 coding DNA: TGTGCCAGTAGCCACCCGATCAGGGGCCTGGGGCAGCCCCAGCATTTT. Amino acids: CASSHPIRGLGQPQHF. The full variable domain, with the rest looked up from reference TRBV19 and TRBJ1-5, is DGGITQSPKYLFRKEGQNVTLSCEQNLNHDAMYWYRQDPGQGLRLIYYSQIVNDFQKGDIAEGYSVSREKKESFPLTVTSAQKNPTAFYLCASSHPIRGLGQPQHFGDGTRLSIL.

This chain connects TRBV4-1 to TRBJ1-1; 10 bases line up with TRBD1. The V gene end was trimmed by 3 bases and the J gene end by 1 base; junction bases not matched to a gene: 8. Germline-derived CDR1 and CDR2 are MGHRA and YSYEKL. CDR3 length: 17 amino acids. DNA for the CDR3: TGCGCCAGCAGCCACCCTCGACAGGGGGCCCGGAACACTGAAGCTTTCTTT. It is translated as CASSHPRQGARNTEAFF.

About this clone: The junction and the germline gene differ at one end; a read error may be behind it. The genes are TRBV7-2 and TRBJ1-2; TRBD1 might be the D (5 bases). CDR3 length: 14 amino acids. Germline values: CDR1 SGHTA, CDR2 FQGNSA. In nucleotides, the CDR3 is TGTGCCGGCAGCTCGAACAGGATATTGCGGGGCTACACCTTC. As protein: CAGSSNRILRGYTF.

The chain joins TRBV15 to TRBJ1-2; 9 bases agree with TRBD1. Germline lookup yields CDR1 LNHNV and CDR2 YYDKDF (reference sequence). V lost 4 bases and J lost 6; bases outside the gene matches: 9. CDR3 size: 15 residues. The CDR3 sequence: CATSNGDREGDGYTF. The CDR3 DNA reads TGTGCCACCAGCAACGGGGACAGGGAGGGGGATGGCTACACCTTC.

The genes are TRBV2 and TRBJ2-7; D gene ambiguous. Trimming took 4 bases from V and 6 from J, leaving 13 bases between them. This CDR3 comprises 13 residues. Germline V gene data show CDR1 as SNHLY and CDR2 as FYNNEI. The CDR3 sequence is CASSGSASGEQYF. CDR3 bases: TGTGCCAGCAGTGGTTCGGCTTCGGGCGAGCAGTACTTC.

V gene TRBV2 combines with J gene TRBJ1-4; the D gene is possibly TRBD1 (6 bases). Germline values: CDR1 SNHLY, CDR2 FYNNEI. V lost 7 bases, J lost 5 bases, and 14 bases lay in between. This CDR3 has 14 amino acids. CDR3 nucleotide sequence: TGTGCCAGCAACCACAGGGAACTGAATGAAAAACTGTTTTTT. It yields the protein CASNHRELNEKLFF.

The gene calls are TRBV2 and TRBJ2-3, with TRBD1 matching 9 bases. Germline lookup yields CDR1 SNHLY and CDR2 FYNNEI. Germline trimming cut 5 bases from V and 3 bases from J; bases unmatched to any gene: 6. The CDR3 extends over 15 amino acids. Here the CDR3 reads CASSQGQGVTDTQYF. CDR3 in DNA: TGTGCCAGCAGTCAGGGACAGGGAGTTACAGATACGCAGTATTTT.

The chain recombines TRBV28 with TRBJ1-2; D unclear. The CDR3 totals 13 residues. Germline CDR1 and CDR2: MDHEN and SYDVKM. The ends were cut back, 6 bases at V and 5 bases at J, with 13 bases in the middle. The CDR3 region is CASSPQPQYGYTF. The CDR3, as DNA: TGTGCCAGCAGCCCACAGCCCCAATATGGCTACACCTTC.

V is TRBV28 and J is TRBJ1-1; D gene ambiguous. The CDR3 is made up of 13 amino acids. With 11 bases removed from V and 10 bases from J, the gap between germline ends came to 23 bases. Germline CDR1 MDHEN, CDR2 SYDVKM. CDR3 DNA sequence: TGTGCCTCCAGTCGTCCAGCTCTCGGGGTAGCTTTCTTT. Translated, it gives CASSRPALGVAFF.

This clone was recorded once. The V call is TRBV14, the J call TRBJ1-2, with D possibly matching TRBD1 (6 bases). V was trimmed by 3 bases and J by 8 bases, leaving 13 bases between them. CDR1 is SGHDN and CDR2 is FVKESK in the germline V gene. The CDR3 sequence is 13 residues long. CDR3 sequence (DNA): TGTGCCAGCAGCCAGGCCAATGGGGGCGGCTACACCTTC. The encoded protein is CASSQANGGGYTF.

Here the CDR3 DNA reads TGTGCCAGCAGAAACGCAGGACAGGGTGAGCCTGAAGCTTTCTTT. Encoded protein: CASRNAGQGEPEAFF. The chain joins TRBV2 to TRBJ1-1; 8 positions match TRBD1. This CDR3 contains 15 residues. After removal of 6 bases from V and 6 bases from J, the junction contained 12 bases not matched to a gene. Germline lookup yields CDR1 SNHLY and CDR2 FYNNEI.

J is TRBJ2-3 and V is TRBV19, with 14 positions matching TRBD2. Germline assignment: CDR1 LNHDA and CDR2 SQIVND (reference sequence). The CDR3 covers 17 residues. V gave up 4 bases and J gave up 2 bases; unmatched junction bases: 5. This CDR3 reads CASSRTSGGSYTDTQYF. The CDR3, as DNA: TGTGCCAGTAGTAGGACTAGCGGGGGGAGCTACACAGATACGCAGTATTTT.

V and J are TRBV19 and TRBJ2-1, with a weak D call TRBD1 (5 bases). V was cut by 7 bases and J by 6 bases, with 13 bases left in between. CDR1 LNHDA and CDR2 SQIVND come from the germline V gene (reference sequence). The CDR3 contains 13 residues. The CDR3 nucleotides are TGTGCCAGTAAAAGGGGTTTGGGCAATGAGCAGTTCTTC. It specifies CASKRGLGNEQFF.